The clone carrying this T cell receptor beta chain showed up many times. CDR1 and CDR2 from the germline V gene are MNHNY and SVGAGI (reference sequence). The V end was cut by 6 bases, the J end by 2 bases, with 19 bases between. The CDR3 consists of 16 residues. The sample comes from a study of T cells after yellow fever vaccination. MiXCR, run by TCRdb on the 5' RACE reads, gives a single entry per CDR3 protein. The data contain about 250,000 distinct CDR3 sequences, approximately 3.5% of them singletons. This sequence joins TRBV6-6 and TRBJ1-2; D not resolved. The sequencing used PBMCs, collected 15 days after the yellow fever booster vaccination. The receptor's source is a man aged 18 to 29 who received the YFV17D yellow fever vaccine. The CDR3 sequence is CASRPPGGSNNYGYTF. DNA of the CDR3: TGTGCCAGCAGACCTCCGGGAGGAAGCAACAACTATGGCTACACCTTC.